The 21 T cell receptor beta chains presented below share a single source sample, sequenced in a study of blood T cell repertoires in COVID-19. TCRdb keeps only in-frame clones here, not all; method: immunoSEQ multiplex PCR. The data show hundreds of thousands of clones, with about nine tenths seen just once and around 12% held by the top ten. Sequencing input: peripheral blood. The source of these receptors is a woman aged 45-65 years with COVID-19, enrolled during active disease.

The rearrangement links TRBV5-1 to TRBJ1-1; TRBD1 aligns across 9 bases. V lost 3 bases, J lost 5 bases, and 5 bases stayed unmatched. The CDR3 sequence is 14 residues long. Germline values: CDR1 SGHRS, CDR2 YFSETQ. The CDR3 protein is CASSSYRGRTEAFF. Written as DNA, the CDR3 is TGCGCCAGCAGCTCTTACAGGGGGCGGACTGAAGCTTTCTTT.

Worth noting for this clone: Other DNA sequences in the same sample also yield this CDR3. This chain joins TRBV5-6 and TRBJ1-1; TRBD1 is a possible D gene (5 bases). CDR3 length equals 13 residues. Germline V lookup: CDR1 SGHDT, CDR2 YYEEEE. Trimming left V 2 bases short and J 4 bases short, with 9 bases between. This CDR3 is CASSFPGGTEAFF. The CDR3 DNA follows: TGTGCCAGCAGCTTCCCGGGGGGCACTGAAGCTTTCTTT.

This clone was counted once. This sequence joins TRBV2 and TRBJ1-2; TRBD1 is a possible D gene (6 bases). Trimming removed 2 bases from V and 4 bases from J, with 14 bases in between. Germline V CDR1 and CDR2: SNHLY, FYNNEI. The CDR3 is made up of 15 amino acids. The CDR3 DNA reads TGTGCCAGCAGTGAACACAGGGCCCCGGGCTATGGCTACACCTTC. Amino acid sequence: CASSEHRAPGYGYTF.

This chain uses TRBV4-2 with TRBJ1-3; no definite D call. CDR3 length: 14 residues. Germline V CDR1 and CDR2: LGHNA, YNFKEQ. Trimming removed 4 bases from V and 1 base from J, with 8 bases in between. Here the CDR3 reads CASSPFRSGNTIYF. For the CDR3, the DNA is TGTGCCAGCAGCCCGTTCAGGTCTGGAAACACCATATATTTT.

The rearrangement links TRBV25-1 to TRBJ1-6; perhaps TRBD1 as D (5 bases). The CDR3 runs to 14 residues. From germline, CDR1 is MGHDK and CDR2 SYGVNS. Trimming cost V 3 bases and J 10 bases, with 13 bases left between them. CDR3 sequence: CASSDPRVLSPLHF. The CDR3 region has the DNA TGTGCCAGCAGTGATCCCAGGGTGCTCTCACCCCTCCACTTT.

DNA of the CDR3: TGTGCCAGCAGCGTACTCTCTGGGAGCTCCTACAATGAGCAGTTCTTC. Its protein is CASSVLSGSSYNEQFF. This rearrangement joins TRBV9 to TRBJ2-1; the D gene is possibly TRBD2 (5 bases). Germline-derived CDR1 and CDR2 are SGDLS and YYNGEE. The CDR3 contains 16 residues. Trimming removed 1 base from V and 0 bases from J, with 11 bases in between.

This chain connects TRBV28 to TRBJ2-1, with a tentative D call TRBD2 (5 bases). The CDR3 spans 15 residues. From germline, CDR1 is MDHEN and CDR2 SYDVKM. V lost 4 bases, J lost 5 bases, and 15 bases lay in between. DNA for the CDR3: TGTGCCAGCAGTTCCCCCCGAGGAGGAAACAATGAGCAGTTCTTC. Translating gives CASSSPRGGNNEQFF.

The chain recombines TRBV7-3 with TRBJ1-1; possibly TRBD1 for D (6 bases). This CDR3 comprises 13 residues. Germline V CDR1 and CDR2: SGHTA, FQGTGA. V was clipped by 1 base and J by 5 bases, with 8 bases between them. The CDR3 region is CASSLKGGTEAFF. The CDR3 DNA follows: TGTGCCAGCAGCTTAAAAGGGGGTACTGAAGCTTTCTTT.

CDR3 amino acids: CASSFGLQGARGYTF. CDR3 DNA: TGTGCCAGCAGTTTTGGGTTACAGGGGGCACGGGGCTACACCTTC. This rearrangement joins TRBV6-5 to TRBJ1-2; the match to TRBD1 covers 9 bases. CDR3 length: 15 residues. Germline trimming cut 4 bases from V and 8 bases from J; bases unmatched to any gene: 11. From germline, CDR1 is MNHEY and CDR2 SVGAGI.

The chain has TRBV6-1 and TRBJ1-3; D unresolved. CDR3 length: 14 amino acids. Germline CDR1 and CDR2: MNHNS and SASEGT. V was trimmed by 3 bases and J by 0 bases, leaving 6 bases between them. The CDR3 sequence: CASSDQVSGNTIYF. Written as DNA, the CDR3 is TGTGCCAGCAGTGACCAGGTCTCTGGAAACACCATATATTTT.

J is TRBJ1-1 and V is TRBV19, with 7 bases aligning to TRBD1. Germline V gene data show CDR1 as LNHDA and CDR2 as SQIVND (reference sequence). The CDR3 is 14 amino acids. The V and J ends lost 7 bases and 5 bases, in that order; junction bases with no gene match: 10. The CDR3 DNA reads TGTGCCAGTACCCTCCAAGGGGGCAGAACTGAAGCTTTCTTT. It yields the protein CASTLQGGRTEAFF.

The DNA of the CDR3 is TGTGCCTGGAGTGTAATCCGGAGTGAAGCTTTCTTT. Translation: CAWSVIRSEAFF. The chain links TRBV30 to TRBJ1-1; D unresolved. This CDR3 comprises 12 residues. The germline CDR1 and CDR2 sequences are GTSNPN and SVGIG (reference sequence). Trimming pared 0 bases from V and 7 bases from J, leaving 9 bases between.

This chain uses TRBV5-1 with TRBJ2-5; a possible D gene is TRBD1 (5 bases). This CDR3 contains 17 residues. V was clipped by 0 bases and J by 7 bases, with 22 bases between them. Germline lookup yields CDR1 SGHRS and CDR2 YFSETQ. Here the CDR3 reads CASSLDLRQGRLRTQYF. CDR3 in DNA: TGCGCCAGCAGCTTGGATTTGCGCCAGGGCAGACTTAGGACCCAGTACTTC.

The V gene is TRBV5-8, the J gene TRBJ2-1; 7 positions agree with TRBD1. Germline V gene data show CDR1 as SGHTS and CDR2 as YDEGEE. J lost 7 bases, V lost 4 bases, and 5 bases had no gene match. There are 13 residues in the CDR3. As DNA, the CDR3 is TGTGCCAGCAGCCTGACAGGGCGAAATGAGCAGTTCTTC. Its translation: CASSLTGRNEQFF. The whole variable domain, remainder taken from reference TRBV5-8 and TRBJ2-1, is EAGVTQSPTHLIKTRGQQATLRCSPISGHTSVYWYQQALGLGLQFLLWYDEGEERNRGNFPPRFSGRQFPNYSSELNVNALELEDSALYLCASSLTGRNEQFFGPGTRLTVL.

The rearrangement links TRBV7-9 to TRBJ1-4; 7 bases align to TRBD1. From germline, CDR1 is SEHNR and CDR2 FQNEAQ (reference sequence). The CDR3 runs to 15 residues. Trimming removed 5 bases from V and 7 bases from J; junction bases left unmatched: 10. The CDR3 loop is CASSRGAGGSEKLFF. As DNA, the CDR3 is TGTGCCAGCAGCCGAGGGGCAGGGGGGAGTGAAAAACTGTTTTTT.

V is TRBV11-2 and J is TRBJ2-7; a weak D match, TRBD1 (6 bases). The germline gives CDR1 SGHAT, CDR2 FQNNGV. The V end was cut by 1 base, the J end by 2 bases, with 9 bases between. The CDR3 runs 14 residues. The CDR3 spells CASSLGTDTYEQYF. In DNA form, the CDR3 reads TGTGCCAGCAGCTTAGGGACAGACACCTACGAGCAGTACTTC.

V gene TRBV5-1 combines with J gene TRBJ1-2, with 9 bases lining up with TRBD1. V was clipped by 3 bases and J by 7 bases; unmatched bases: 19. Germline lookup yields CDR1 SGHRS and CDR2 YFSETQ. This CDR3 has 18 residues. CDR3 amino acids: CASSSTGGEQDWLGGYTF. The CDR3 DNA sequence: TGCGCCAGCAGCTCGACAGGGGGAGAGCAGGATTGGTTGGGTGGCTACACCTTC.

The chain uses TRBV24-1 and TRBJ2-3, with a weak D call TRBD2 (7 bases). Germline CDR1 reads KGHDR; CDR2 reads SFDVKD. This CDR3 comprises 12 residues. Trimming removed 12 bases from V and 4 bases from J, with 13 bases in between. CDR3 loop: CAPGGGADTQYF. DNA of the CDR3: TGTGCCCCGGGGGGCGGGGCAGATACGCAGTATTTT.

The CDR3 DNA follows: TGTGCCAGCACAAATCAGGGGAATTCACCCCTCCACTTT. Translation: CASTNQGNSPLHF. J is TRBJ1-6 and V is TRBV12-3 or TRBV12-4; TRBD1 is a possible D gene (6 bases). There are 13 residues in the CDR3. The V end was cut by 7 bases, the J end by 7 bases, with 11 bases between.

The rearrangement joins TRBV2 to TRBJ1-2, with a tentative D call TRBD1 (6 bases). V lost 3 bases to trimming and J lost 8 bases, with 13 bases between them. The CDR3 runs to 13 residues. Germline V gives CDR1 SNHLY, CDR2 FYNNEI. CDR3 coding DNA: TGTGCCAGCAGTGACAGGGGTTCAGACGGCTACACCTTC. This sequence encodes CASSDRGSDGYTF.

In DNA form, the CDR3 reads TGTGCCAGCAGCTTAGGCGGGGCCAGGGGGAGCTACGAGCAGTACTTC. Translating it yields CASSLGGARGSYEQYF. The gene calls are TRBV7-2 and TRBJ2-7, with TRBD1 as a possible D gene (7 bases). V was cut by 1 base and J by 3 bases, with 16 bases left in between. The CDR3 contains 16 residues. Germline V CDR1 and CDR2: SGHTA, FQGNSA.